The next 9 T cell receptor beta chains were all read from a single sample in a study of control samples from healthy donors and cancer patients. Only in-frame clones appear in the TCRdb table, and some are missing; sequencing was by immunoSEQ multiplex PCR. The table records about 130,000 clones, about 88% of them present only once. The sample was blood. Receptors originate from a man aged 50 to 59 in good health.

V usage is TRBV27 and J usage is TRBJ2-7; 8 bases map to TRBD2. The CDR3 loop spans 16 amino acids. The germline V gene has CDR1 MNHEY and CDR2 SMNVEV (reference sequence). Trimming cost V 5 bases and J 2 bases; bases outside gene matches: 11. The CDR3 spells CASSPRGGRRPYEQYF. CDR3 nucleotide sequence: TGTGCCAGCAGTCCTCGGGGGGGGAGGCGCCCCTACGAGCAGTACTTC.

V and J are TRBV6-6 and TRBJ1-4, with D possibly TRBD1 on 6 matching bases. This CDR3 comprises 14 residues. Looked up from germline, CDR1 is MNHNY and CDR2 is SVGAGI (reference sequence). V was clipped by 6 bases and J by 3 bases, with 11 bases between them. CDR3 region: CASSPRGANEKLFF. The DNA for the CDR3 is TGTGCCAGCAGCCCCAGGGGTGCTAATGAAAAACTGTTTTTT.

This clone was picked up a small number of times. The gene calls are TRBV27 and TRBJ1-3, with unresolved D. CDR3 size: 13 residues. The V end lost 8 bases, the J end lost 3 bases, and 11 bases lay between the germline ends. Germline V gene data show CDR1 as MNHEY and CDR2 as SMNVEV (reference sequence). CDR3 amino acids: CASRSAGGNTIYF. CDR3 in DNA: TGTGCCAGCCGCTCTGCCGGTGGAAACACCATATATTTT.

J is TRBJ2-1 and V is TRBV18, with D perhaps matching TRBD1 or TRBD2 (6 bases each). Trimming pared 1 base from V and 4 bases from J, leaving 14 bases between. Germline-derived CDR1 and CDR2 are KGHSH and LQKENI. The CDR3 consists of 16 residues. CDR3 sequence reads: CASSPRTGREYNEQFF. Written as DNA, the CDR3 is TGTGCCAGCTCACCACGAACAGGGCGGGAATACAATGAGCAGTTCTTC. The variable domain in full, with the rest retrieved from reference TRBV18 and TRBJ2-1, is NAGVMQNPRHLVRRRGQEARLRCSPMKGHSHVYWYRQLPEEGLKFMVYLQKENIIDESGMPKERFSAEFPKEGPSILRIQQVVRGDSAAYFCASSPRTGREYNEQFFGPGTRLTVL.

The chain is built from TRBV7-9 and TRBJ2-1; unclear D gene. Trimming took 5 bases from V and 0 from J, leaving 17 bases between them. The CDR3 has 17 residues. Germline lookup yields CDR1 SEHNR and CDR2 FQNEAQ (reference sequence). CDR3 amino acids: CASSKPYESASYNEQFF. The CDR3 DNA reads TGTGCCAGCAGCAAGCCATACGAGAGCGCCTCCTACAATGAGCAGTTCTTC.

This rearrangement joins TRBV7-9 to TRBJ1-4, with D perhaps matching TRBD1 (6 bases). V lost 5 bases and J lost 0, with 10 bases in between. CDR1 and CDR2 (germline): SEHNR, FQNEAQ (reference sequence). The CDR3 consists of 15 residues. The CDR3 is CASSNRTATNEKLFF. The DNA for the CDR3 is TGTGCCAGCAGCAATAGGACAGCAACTAATGAAAAACTGTTTTTT.

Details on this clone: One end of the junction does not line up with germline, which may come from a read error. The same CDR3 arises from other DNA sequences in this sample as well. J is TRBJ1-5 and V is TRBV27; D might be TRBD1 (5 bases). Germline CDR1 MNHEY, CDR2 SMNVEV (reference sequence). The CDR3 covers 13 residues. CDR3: CASRVTVGQPQHF. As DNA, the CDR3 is TGCGCCAGCCGGGTGACAGTGGGTCAGCCCCAGCATTTT.

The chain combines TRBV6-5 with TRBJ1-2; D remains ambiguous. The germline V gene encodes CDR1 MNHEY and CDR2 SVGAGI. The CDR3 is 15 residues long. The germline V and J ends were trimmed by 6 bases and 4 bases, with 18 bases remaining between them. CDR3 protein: CASSPLLGVSYGYTF. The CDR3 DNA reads TGTGCCAGCAGCCCACTACTCGGGGTGAGCTATGGCTACACCTTC.

CDR3 residues: CASSYGQIYGYTF. Written as DNA, the CDR3 is TGTGCCAGCAGCTACGGACAGATCTATGGCTACACCTTC. The chain recombines TRBV3-1 (or the pseudogene TRBV3-2) with TRBJ1-2; possibly TRBD1 for D (6 bases). This CDR3 has 13 amino acids. Trimming took 5 bases from V and 4 from J, leaving 11 bases between them. Germline CDR1 and CDR2: LGHDT and YNNKEL (reference sequence).